These T cell receptor beta chains were read from a single sample in a study of shared clonotypes between healthy human individuals. Assay: immunoSEQ multiplex PCR; the TCRdb copy retains only in-frame clones and omits some. Here the sample spans millions of clones, over 85% being singletons. The sample comprised naive CD4+ T cells sorted from blood. The receptor set was obtained from a man aged 18-30 years in good health. Both conserved end residues are part of each CDR3. A D gene is named only where the DNA matches it firmly. Some rows have no size entry. The others give once, few or many, or a class for an expanded clone.

J gene,clone size,V gene,D gene,CDR3 DNA,CDR3 protein
TRBJ2-7,-,TRBV7-2,-,TGTGCCAGCAGCTTATTGCTCCCGCCCCGCGAGCAGTACTTC,CASSLLLPPREQYF
TRBJ2-3,-,TRBV2,-,TGTGCCAGCAGGGAATCGGGGGATACGCAGTATTTT,CASRESGDTQYF
TRBJ1-6,-,TRBV15,TRBD1,TGTGCCACCAGCAGAGGTGGGACAGGAGATTCACCCCTCCACTTT,CATSRGGTGDSPLHF
TRBJ1-1,-,TRBV6-6,TRBD1,TGTGCCAGCACCCTAACCCACGGGACAGAGCTTGAAGCTTTCTTT,CASTLTHGTELEAFF
TRBJ2-1,once,TRBV5-1,-,TGCGCCAGCAGCCGAGACAATGAGCAGTTCTTC,CASSRDNEQFF
TRBJ2-7,-,TRBV6-5,TRBD2,TGTGCCAGCAGTTACTCCTTTCGCGGGAGCTCCTACGAGCAGTACTTC,CASSYSFRGSSYEQYF
TRBJ1-5,-,TRBV28,-,TGTGCCAGCAGTTCGGGGGCTAACGGCAATCAGCCCCAGCATTTT,CASSSGANGNQPQHF
TRBJ2-7,-,TRBV6-5,-,TGTGCCAGCAGGGAATCCACAAACTCCTACGAGCAGTACTTC,CASRESTNSYEQYF
TRBJ1-1,-,TRBV5-6,-,TGTGCCAGCAGCTTGGTGCCAGTAGGCGTCACTGAAGCTTTCTTT,CASSLVPVGVTEAFF
TRBJ2-3,-,TRBV5-4,-,TGTGCCAGCAGTCATCGAGACACAGATACGCAGTATTTT,CASSHRDTDTQYF
TRBJ2-2,once,TRBV18,TRBD1,TGTGCCAGCTCTATGGGACAGGGAAACACCGGGGAGCTGTTTTTT,CASSMGQGNTGELFF
TRBJ2-3,-,TRBV9,-,TGTGCCTGCAGCGTAGGGCTGGGACGGGGAAGCACAGATACGCAGTATTTT,CACSVGLGRGSTDTQYF
TRBJ2-2,-,TRBV10-3,TRBD2,TGTGCCACCAGCCAGCGGGAGGACTCCGGGGAGCTGTTTTTT,CATSQREDSGELFF
TRBJ2-3,-,TRBV5-4,TRBD2,TGTGCCAGCAGCCCGGGGGGGGGAAGCACAGATACGCAGTATTTT,CASSPGGGSTDTQYF
TRBJ1-6,-,TRBV5-7,-,TGTGCCAGCAGCTTGGAGGCAGGTCTCGTCCTCCACTTT,CASSLEAGLVLHF
TRBJ1-1,-,TRBV5-4,-,TGTGCCAGCAGCTCTCCTCAGGGCTCCCAGAACACTGAAGCTTTCTTT,CASSSPQGSQNTEAFF
TRBJ2-7,once,TRBV5-1,TRBD1,TGCGCCAGCAGCGAAGGACAGGGACCCGCCTACGAGCAGTACTTC,CASSEGQGPAYEQYF
TRBJ2-2,-,TRBV6-6,-,TGTGCCAGCTCTCTGGTGAACACCGGGGAGCTGTTTTTT,CASSLVNTGELFF
TRBJ1-5,-,TRBV21-1,-,TGTGCCAGCAGCAATTCTATCCGAGACGGCAATCAGCCCCAGCATTTT,CASSNSIRDGNQPQHF
TRBJ2-3,once,TRBV11-2,TRBD1,TGTGCCAGCAGCAGTAACAGGGGAGATACGCAGTATTTT,CASSSNRGDTQYF
TRBJ2-7,-,TRBV6-5,-,TGTGCCAGACGACGGCTCGCCTACGAGCAGTACTTC,CARRRLAYEQYF
TRBJ2-4,-,TRBV6-4,-,TGTGCCAGCAGTGAAGCGGGTGCTAGCGTTGACATTCAGTACTTC,CASSEAGASVDIQYF
TRBJ2-3,-,TRBV11-2,-,TGTGCCAGCAGCTTAGAAATGGCGGAGATTAGCAATCAGCCCCAGTATTTT,CASSLEMAEISNQPQYF
TRBJ1-6,-,TRBV11-2,-,TGTGCCAGCAGACGGGTCAGGGAAAGCTCCTATAATTCACCCCTCCACTTT,CASRRVRESSYNSPLHF
TRBJ1-5,once,TRBV18,-,TGTGCCAGCTCACCAGAATCCCGCAATCAGCCCCAGCATTTT,CASSPESRNQPQHF
TRBJ1-1,-,TRBV30,-,TGTGCCTGGAGTGTTTCAAGGGACACTGAAGCTTTCTTT,CAWSVSRDTEAFF
TRBJ2-2,-,TRBV9,-,TGTGCCAGCAGCATCCTAGCCGGAGGGAGCTCCACCGGGGAGCTGTTTTTT,CASSILAGGSSTGELFF
TRBJ1-3,-,TRBV5-1,-,TGCGCCAGCAGCTTGGCTAGCTCTGGAAACACCATATATTTT,CASSLASSGNTIYF
TRBJ2-1,-,TRBV5-1,TRBD1,TGCGCCAGCAGCTTGGGACAGGGGAACAATGAGCAGTTCTTC,CASSLGQGNNEQFF
TRBJ1-6,once,TRBV30,-,TGTGCCTGGAGTCCGGGAGTAGAGGCTTCACCCCTCCACTTT,CAWSPGVEASPLHF
TRBJ1-4,-,TRBV30,-,TGTGCCTGGAGTGTACCGGGGTTTTACCCGGATGAAAAACTGTTTTTT,CAWSVPGFYPDEKLFF
TRBJ2-5,-,TRBV19,-,TGTGCCAGTAGTCCTAAATTTGAACAGGTCCAAGAGACCCAGTACTTC,CASSPKFEQVQETQYF
TRBJ1-2,once,TRBV5-4,-,TGTGCCAGCGGGGGGCCTAACTATGGCTACACCTTC,CASGGPNYGYTF
TRBJ2-5,few,TRBV14,-,TGTGCCAGCAGCCAAGCCGAGACCCAGTACTTC,CASSQAETQYF
TRBJ2-5,-,TRBV7-9,TRBD2,TGTGCCAGCAGCTCCCGGACTAGCGGGAGTGAAGAGACCCAGTACTTC,CASSSRTSGSEETQYF
TRBJ1-4,-,TRBV5-1,-,TGCGCCAGCAGCTTGGGCCAGGGCGGCGGGAAAGAAAAACTGTTTTTT,CASSLGQGGGKEKLFF
TRBJ2-5,-,TRBV7-9,-,TGTGCCAGCAGCTTTCACAGGGATATACGGGAGACCCAGTACTTC,CASSFHRDIRETQYF
TRBJ1-5,-,TRBV9,TRBD1,TGTGCCAGCAGCGTAGACGCAGGGGGAGGGCAGCCCCAGCATTTT,CASSVDAGGGQPQHF
TRBJ1-2,once,TRBV5-1,-,TGCGCCAGCAGCCCCAATTCTAACTATGGCTACACCTTC,CASSPNSNYGYTF
TRBJ1-2,-,TRBV30,-,TGTGCCTGGAGTGACGTATATGGCTACACCTTC,CAWSDVYGYTF
TRBJ2-7,once,TRBV2,TRBD1,TGTGCCAGCAGCTCAACCGACAGGGGGCTAGGAGAGCAGTACTTC,CASSSTDRGLGEQYF
TRBJ1-1,-,TRBV7-9,-,TGTGCCACTACATGGGAGACCGAGGTGGATGAAGCTTTCTTT,CATTWETEVDEAFF
TRBJ2-7,-,TRBV5-4,TRBD2,TGTGCCAGCAGCCGAGGGACTAGCGGAATACAATTTGGCGAGCAGTACTTC,CASSRGTSGIQFGEQYF
TRBJ1-4,-,TRBV5-1,-,TGCGCCAGCGCTAAGGGGAGTAATGAAAAACTGTTTTTT,CASAKGSNEKLFF
TRBJ2-5,-,TRBV5-4,-,TGTGCCAGCAGCTTCGGGGGAAGGGGCCAAGAGACCCAGTACTTC,CASSFGGRGQETQYF
TRBJ1-1,-,TRBV5-1,-,TGCGCCAGCAGCTGGGGGACACCCGGGGTGAACACTGAAGCTTTCTTT,CASSWGTPGVNTEAFF
TRBJ2-7,-,TRBV5-1,TRBD1,TGCGCCAGCAGCTTGGCCAGGACAGGGAACGAGCAGTACTTC,CASSLARTGNEQYF
TRBJ1-1,once,TRBV7-8,-,TGTGCCAGCAGCCCAAGGGGGGGGCGCATGAACACTGAAGCTTTCTTT,CASSPRGGRMNTEAFF
TRBJ2-7,-,TRBV5-6,-,TGTGCCAGCAGCTTTCAGGTGACCGAGCAGTACTTC,CASSFQVTEQYF
TRBJ2-2,-,TRBV19,-,TGTGCCAGTAGTATCCTGACAGACACCGGGGAGCTGTTTTTT,CASSILTDTGELFF
TRBJ1-2,few,TRBV6-5,-,TGTGCCAGCACCCAGACAGGTTACTATGGCTACACCTTC,CASTQTGYYGYTF
TRBJ2-5,-,TRBV2,-,TGTGCCAGCGGGTCGTTGGGTCTTGGGGAGACCCAGTACTTC,CASGSLGLGETQYF
TRBJ2-7,-,TRBV5-1,TRBD1,TGCGCCAGCAGCTTTGGTACAGGGGCCTACGAGCAGTACTTC,CASSFGTGAYEQYF
TRBJ2-1,-,TRBV7-9,-,TGTGCCAGCAGCGCACCGGTCGGGAGAGAGCAGTTCTTC,CASSAPVGREQFF